Presented here are 24 T cell receptor beta chains from one specimen sequenced in a study of blood T cell repertoires in COVID-19. The method was immunoSEQ multiplex PCR; TCRdb's version includes in-frame clones alone and lacks a portion of them. The sample includes around 100,000 clones, around four fifths seen only once; the top ten take less than 35%. Sequencing input: peripheral blood. These receptors all stem from a man in his 70s with active or convalescent COVID-19.

This chain connects TRBV5-1 to TRBJ1-6; D not certain. Germline V gives CDR1 SGHRS, CDR2 YFSETQ. The CDR3 totals 14 residues. V was pared by 1 base and J by 8 bases, with 10 bases between. The chain's CDR3 is CASSLIGSDSPLHF. For the CDR3, the DNA is TGCGCCAGCAGCTTGATAGGGAGCGATTCACCCCTCCACTTT. The variable domain in full, completed from reference TRBV5-1 and TRBJ1-6, reads KAGVTQTPRYLIKTRGQQVTLSCSPISGHRSVSWYQQTPGQGLQFLFEYFSETQRNKGNFPGRFSGRQFSNSRSEMNVSTLELGDSALYLCASSLIGSDSPLHFGNGTRLTVT.

The chain carries TRBV6-5 and TRBJ1-1, with a tentative D call TRBD1 (6 bases). Germline values: CDR1 MNHEY, CDR2 SVGAGI. CDR3 length: 13 amino acids. V lost 6 bases and J 6 bases, leaving 14 bases between the germline ends. The CDR3 sequence is CASRPAPGAEAFF. The CDR3, as DNA: TGTGCCAGCAGGCCTGCCCCAGGGGCTGAAGCTTTCTTT.

J is TRBJ1-1 and V is TRBV12-3 or TRBV12-4; D is unresolved. The CDR3 runs 13 residues. Trimming shortened V by 3 bases and J by 4 bases, and 9 bases separated the two germline ends. The CDR3 loop reads CASSFRGFTEAFF. The DNA for the CDR3 is TGTGCCAGCAGTTTCCGGGGTTTCACTGAAGCTTTCTTT.

The genes are TRBV5-6 and TRBJ2-1, with TRBD1 matching 8 bases. V shed 5 bases and J 3 bases; nucleotides not matched to a gene: 10. This CDR3 has 16 amino acids. The germline V gene encodes CDR1 SGHDT and CDR2 YYEEEE. The chain's CDR3 is CASRLFSGTGYNEQFF. The CDR3 region has the DNA TGTGCCAGCAGGCTTTTTTCCGGGACAGGCTACAATGAGCAGTTCTTC.

The chain couples TRBV24-1 to TRBJ2-5; a possible D gene is TRBD2 (6 bases). The CDR3 totals 12 residues. CDR1 is KGHDR, CDR2 SFDVKD, per germline. V lost 4 bases to trimming and J lost 7 bases, with 9 bases between them. The CDR3 spells CATSEGRMTQYF. Here the CDR3 DNA reads TGTGCCACCAGTGAAGGGAGGATGACCCAGTACTTC.

The chain couples TRBV18 to TRBJ1-5; D is undetermined. CDR1 and CDR2 (germline): KGHSH, LQKENI. CDR3 length: 13 residues. The V end lost 5 bases, the J end lost 5 bases, and 10 bases lay between the germline ends. CDR3 amino acids: CASSTSKDQPQHF. CDR3 bases: TGTGCCAGCTCAACATCAAAAGATCAGCCCCAGCATTTT.

The chain joins TRBV30 to TRBJ2-7; D may be TRBD2 (5 bases). The CDR3 is 14 amino acids. Germline values: CDR1 GTSNPN, CDR2 SVGIG (reference sequence). V lost 4 bases, J lost 0 bases, and 13 bases lay in between. CDR3 residues: CAWTPMGSSYEQYF. The DNA for the CDR3 is TGTGCCTGGACTCCTATGGGGAGCTCCTACGAGCAGTACTTC.

This sequence joins TRBV2 and TRBJ2-7, with 7 bases aligning to TRBD1. The CDR3 extends over 13 amino acids. Losses at the gene ends were 11 bases for V and 2 bases for J; bases not matched to a gene: 9. Germline V gene lookup returns CDR1 SNHLY and CDR2 FYNNEI. CDR3 loop: CAGLQGFPYEQYF. The CDR3 bases are TGTGCCGGCTTACAGGGGTTCCCCTACGAGCAGTACTTC.

This chain uses TRBV7-4 with TRBJ1-1; D possibly corresponds to TRBD1 (6 bases). V was clipped by 3 bases and J by 5 bases, with 10 bases between them. This CDR3 is built from 13 residues. Germline values: CDR1 SGHVT, CDR2 SQSDAQ. CDR3 sequence: CASSFTGWTEAFF. The CDR3 bases are TGTGCCAGCAGCTTCACAGGGTGGACTGAAGCTTTCTTT.

The chain is built from TRBV13 and TRBJ2-7; 11 positions match TRBD1. Looked up from germline, CDR1 is PRHDT and CDR2 is FYEKMQ (reference sequence). The CDR3 is made up of 15 amino acids. With V trimmed by 5 bases and J by 6 bases, 9 bases remained unmatched. The CDR3 DNA follows: TGTGCCAGCAGCCCTAGGACAGGGGGCTATTTCGAGCAGTACTTC. Translated: CASSPRTGGYFEQYF.

This clone was counted many times. The chain recombines TRBV4-1 with TRBJ2-7; 8 positions agree with TRBD2. The germline V gene encodes CDR1 MGHRA and CDR2 YSYEKL. Trimming took 0 bases from V and 3 from J; bases not matched to a gene: 4. The CDR3 is 15 amino acids. The chain's CDR3 is CASSQDSGKIYEQYF. Written as DNA, the CDR3 is TGCGCCAGCAGCCAAGATAGCGGGAAAATCTACGAGCAGTACTTC.

The chain joins TRBV7-2 to TRBJ2-5, with D perhaps matching TRBD2 (5 bases). There are 14 residues in the CDR3. The germline gives CDR1 SGHTA, CDR2 FQGNSA. Trimming pared 1 base from V and 6 bases from J, leaving 12 bases between. The CDR3 coding sequence is TGTGCCAGCAGCTTAGGAGGGAATGGAAAGACCCAGTACTTC. It translates to CASSLGGNGKTQYF.

The count of this clone is one. V gene TRBV6-6 combines with J gene TRBJ2-3, with a possible D match to TRBD1 (5 bases). With 5 bases removed from V and 4 bases from J, the gap between germline ends came to 22 bases. CDR3 size: 17 residues. In germline, CDR1 is MNHNY, CDR2 SVGAGI (reference sequence). The CDR3 loop reads CASSPRGQLLYADTQYF. The CDR3 nucleotides are TGTGCCAGCAGTCCTCGCGGACAACTTCTTTATGCAGATACGCAGTATTTT.

The gene calls are TRBV6-5 and TRBJ2-1; 15 bases agree with TRBD2. The CDR3 sequence is 15 residues long. The ends lost 7 bases at V and 9 bases at J; junction bases unmatched: 7. In germline, CDR1 is MNHEY, CDR2 SVGAGI. The DNA for the CDR3 is TGTGCCAGCAACAAAGGGACTAGCGGGGGGAGTGAGCAGTTCTTC. This sequence encodes CASNKGTSGGSEQFF.

This chain links TRBV5-1 with TRBJ2-1, with 12 nucleotides matching TRBD2. This CDR3 spans 15 amino acids. Germline V gives CDR1 SGHRS, CDR2 YFSETQ. The J segment lost 7 bases and the V segment lost 4 bases, leaving 6 bases of the junction unmatched. The CDR3 region is CASSPLAGGVNEQFF. The CDR3 DNA follows: TGCGCCAGCAGCCCTCTAGCGGGGGGGGTGAATGAGCAGTTCTTC.

V usage is TRBV5-1 and J usage is TRBJ2-7; 10 bases match TRBD1. Germline V CDR1 and CDR2: SGHRS, YFSETQ. Unmatched junction bases numbered 7, after V lost 0 bases and J lost 4 bases. The CDR3 contains 16 residues. The CDR3 sequence: CASSLGTGGFLYEQYF. CDR3 coding DNA: TGCGCCAGCAGCTTGGGGACAGGGGGATTTCTTTACGAGCAGTACTTC.

The chain joins TRBV9 to TRBJ1-6; D remains unclear. The V end lost 1 base, the J end lost 0 bases, and 8 bases lay between the germline ends. CDR1 is SGDLS, CDR2 YYNGEE, per germline. This CDR3 region has 16 residues. This CDR3 is CASSVSSSSYNSPLHF. The DNA for the CDR3 is TGTGCCAGCAGCGTAAGCTCGAGCTCCTATAATTCACCCCTCCACTTT.

As DNA, the CDR3 is TGCAGCGTAATGACAGGGGCCCCGAATCAGCCCCAGCATTTT. Protein: CSVMTGAPNQPQHF. This chain connects TRBV29-1 to TRBJ1-5, with 8 bases aligning to TRBD1. V gave up 6 bases and J gave up 4 bases; unmatched junction bases: 8. The CDR3 is 14 amino acids. Germline V gene sequence: CDR1 SQVTM, CDR2 ANQGSEA.

V gene TRBV11-2 combines with J gene TRBJ2-6; tentatively, D is TRBD2 (6 bases). CDR3 length equals 16 residues. CDR1 is SGHAT and CDR2 is FQNNGV in the germline V gene. V lost 0 bases to trimming and J lost 3 bases, with 9 bases between them. CDR3 residues: CASSLEGGGGANVLTF. DNA of the CDR3: TGTGCCAGCAGCTTAGAGGGGGGAGGTGGGGCCAACGTCCTGACTTTC.

The chain uses TRBV30 and TRBJ1-6; D is perhaps TRBD1 (6 bases). The V end was cut by 4 bases, the J end by 7 bases, with 17 bases between. The CDR3 is 15 residues long. CDR1 is GTSNPN and CDR2 is SVGIG in the germline V gene (reference sequence). Written as DNA, the CDR3 is TGTGCCTGGAAACAGGGTCCGAACAGAAATTCACCCCTCCACTTT. Its protein product is CAWKQGPNRNSPLHF.

The CDR3, as DNA: TGTGCCAGCAGCTTAAAGCTTTGGCAGGGGGACGAGCAGTACTTC. It translates to CASSLKLWQGDEQYF. The rearrangement joins TRBV7-2 to TRBJ2-7; 7 bases match TRBD1. The CDR3 spans 15 residues. CDR1 SGHTA and CDR2 FQGNSA come from the germline V gene. Trimming removed 2 bases from V and 5 bases from J; junction bases left unmatched: 9.

The genes are TRBV19 and TRBJ1-6; 9 bases match TRBD1. Germline CDR1 LNHDA, CDR2 SQIVND (reference sequence). V lost 4 bases and J lost 7; bases outside the gene matches: 2. The CDR3 spans 14 residues. CDR3 nucleotides: TGTGCCAGTAGTAGGGACAGGGCCAATTCACCCCTCCACTTT. Amino acids: CASSRDRANSPLHF. The full variable domain, with the rest looked up from reference TRBV19 and TRBJ1-6, is DGGITQSPKYLFRKEGQNVTLSCEQNLNHDAMYWYRQDPGQGLRLIYYSQIVNDFQKGDIAEGYSVSREKKESFPLTVTSAQKNPTAFYLCASSRDRANSPLHFGNGTRLTVT.

This clone is a singleton in its sample. This sequence joins TRBV27 and TRBJ1-2, with 9 bases that match TRBD1. Germline trimming cut 2 bases from V and 6 bases from J; bases unmatched to any gene: 10. The CDR3 has 16 amino acids. Germline CDR1 reads MNHEY; CDR2 reads SMNVEV (reference sequence). In DNA, the CDR3 is TGTGCCAGCAGTTTAGACTCCAACAGGGGGCGAAATGGCTACACCTTC. It translates to CASSLDSNRGRNGYTF.

V and J are TRBV6-6 and TRBJ2-3, with a possible D match to TRBD2 (6 bases). The CDR3 runs to 16 residues. The V end lost 4 bases, the J end lost 0 bases, and 14 bases lay between the germline ends. CDR1 and CDR2 (germline): MNHNY, SVGAGI (reference sequence). Written as DNA, the CDR3 is TGTGCCAGCAGTTGGACGGGGGACCCTAGCACAGATACGCAGTATTTT. It codes for CASSWTGDPSTDTQYF.